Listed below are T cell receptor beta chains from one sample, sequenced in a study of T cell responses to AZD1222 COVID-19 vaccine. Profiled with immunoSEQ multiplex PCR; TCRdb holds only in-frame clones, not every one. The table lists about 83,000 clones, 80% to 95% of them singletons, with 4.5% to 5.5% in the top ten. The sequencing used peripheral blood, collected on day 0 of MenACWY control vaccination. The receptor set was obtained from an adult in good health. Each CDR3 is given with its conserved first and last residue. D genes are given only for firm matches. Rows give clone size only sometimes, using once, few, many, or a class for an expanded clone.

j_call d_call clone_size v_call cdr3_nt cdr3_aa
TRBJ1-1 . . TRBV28 TGTGCCAGCAGTCCGGGAAGGGTGGAAGCTTTCTTT CASSPGRVEAFF
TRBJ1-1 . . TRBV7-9 TGTGCCAGCAGCCCACGTACGAGGGAGAACACTGAAGCTTTCTTT CASSPRTRENTEAFF
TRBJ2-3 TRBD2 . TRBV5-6 TGTGCCAGCAGCTTGACTAGCGGGGAAACAGATACGCAGTATTTT CASSLTSGETDTQYF
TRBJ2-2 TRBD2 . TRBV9 TGTGCCAGCAGCGTAGGACTAGCGGGAGTCACCGGGGAGCTGTTTTTT CASSVGLAGVTGELFF
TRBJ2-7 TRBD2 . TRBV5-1 TGCGCCAGCAGCTTACTAGCGGGCTCGCAATACGAGCAGTACTTC CASSLLAGSQYEQYF
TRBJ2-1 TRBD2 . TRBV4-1 TGCGCCAGCAGCTTACGACTAGCGGGAAGAAGCAATGAGCAGTTCTTC CASSLRLAGRSNEQFF
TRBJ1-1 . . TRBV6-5 TGTGCCAGCAGTTACAGTTTTTTGGACACTGAAGCTTTCTTT CASSYSFLDTEAFF
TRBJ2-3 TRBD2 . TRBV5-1 TGCGCCAGCAGCTCAGATCCGGGACTAGCAGTGGATACGCAGTATTTT CASSSDPGLAVDTQYF
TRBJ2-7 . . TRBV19 TGTGCCAGTAGCCTCCCCGGAGCCTACGAGCAGTACTTC CASSLPGAYEQYF
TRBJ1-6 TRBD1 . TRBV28 TGTGCCATTCACGAGGGACAGGGGATGTCACCCCTCCACTTT CAIHEGQGMSPLHF
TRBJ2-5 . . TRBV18 TGTGCCAGCTCACCCAGAGGAGAAGAGACCCAGTACTTC CASSPRGEETQYF
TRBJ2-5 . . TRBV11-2 TGTGCCAGCAGCTTAGGTAGGGAGGAAGAGACCCAGTACTTC CASSLGREEETQYF
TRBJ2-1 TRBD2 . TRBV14 TGTGCCAGCAGCGCCCAGACTAGCGGGACTATCAATGAGCAGTTCTTC CASSAQTSGTINEQFF
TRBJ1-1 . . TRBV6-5 TGTGCCAGCACGAGGATACAGGTGGGGAACACTGAAGCTTTCTTT CASTRIQVGNTEAFF
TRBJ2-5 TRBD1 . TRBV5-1 TGCGCCAGCAGCCAGGGGGCGCTTCAAGAGACCCAGTACTTC CASSQGALQETQYF
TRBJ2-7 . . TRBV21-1 TGTGCCAGCAGCAAAGCGCGGGGGGGGCCCGCTAGCTCCTACGAGCAGTACTTC CASSKARGGPASSYEQYF
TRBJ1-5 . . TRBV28 TGTGCCAGCAGTTTACAGGGGAATCAGCCCCAGCATTTT CASSLQGNQPQHF
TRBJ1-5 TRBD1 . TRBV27 TGTGCCAGCAGGTTGAACAGGGGGAATCAGCCCCAGCATTTT CASRLNRGNQPQHF
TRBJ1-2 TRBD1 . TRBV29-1 TGCAGCGTCGCAGGGGGCGGGGATGGCTACACCTTC CSVAGGGDGYTF
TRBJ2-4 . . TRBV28 TGTGCCAGCAGTCCTCAAAAAGGGCCCCGGGGAGCCAAAAACATTCAGTACTTC CASSPQKGPRGAKNIQYF
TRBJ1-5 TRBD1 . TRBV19 TGTGCCAGTAGGGGACAGGGGGCTGGTAGCAATCAGCCCCAGCATTTT CASRGQGAGSNQPQHF
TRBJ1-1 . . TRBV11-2 TGTGCCAGCAGCTTAAGGGTCCCAACGGCAAAGAATGCTGAAGCTTTCTTT CASSLRVPTAKNAEAFF
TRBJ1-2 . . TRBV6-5 TGTGCCAGCAGATTAACCCCAACTCAGGGCTACACCTTC CASRLTPTQGYTF
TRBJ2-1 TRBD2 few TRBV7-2 TGTGCCAGCAGCCCGCCGGGACTAGCGGGAGCCTTCAATGAGCAGTTCTTC CASSPPGLAGAFNEQFF
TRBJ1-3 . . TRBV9 TGTGCCAGCAGCGTAGCTGGGAAAGACACCATATATTTT CASSVAGKDTIYF
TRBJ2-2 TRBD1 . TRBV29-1 TGCAGCGCCAGGGGGACCGGGGAGCTGTTTTTT CSARGTGELFF
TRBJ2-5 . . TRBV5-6 TGTGCCAGCAGCCCCCTGGGGCAGGAAGAGACCCAGTACTTC CASSPLGQEETQYF
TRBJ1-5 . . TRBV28 TGTGCCAGCAGTTCCAGGGCCAGAAGCAATCAGCCCCAGCATTTT CASSSRARSNQPQHF
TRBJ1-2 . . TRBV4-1 TGCGCCAGCAGCGTCAACGGGTATGGCTACACCTTC CASSVNGYGYTF
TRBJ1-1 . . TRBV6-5 TGTGCCAGCAGACCTCGGGTGGCGAACACTGAAGCTTTCTTT CASRPRVANTEAFF
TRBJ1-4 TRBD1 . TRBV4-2 TGTGCCAGCAGCCCCCGGGACAGGAATGAAAAACTGTTTTTT CASSPRDRNEKLFF
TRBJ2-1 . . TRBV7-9 TGTGCCAGCAGCTCAGGGACCTTAAACAATGAGCAGTTCTTC CASSSGTLNNEQFF
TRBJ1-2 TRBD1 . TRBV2 TGTGCCAGCACCGCCCGGTGGGACAGCTATGGCTACACCTTC CASTARWDSYGYTF
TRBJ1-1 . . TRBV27 TGTGCCAGCAGCCAACAGAGTAACACTGAAGCTTTCTTT CASSQQSNTEAFF
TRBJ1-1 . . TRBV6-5 TGTGCCAGCAGTTACGGTCCGTGGAACACTGAAGCTTTCTTT CASSYGPWNTEAFF
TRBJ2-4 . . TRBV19 TGTGCCAGTAGTATGGGCACCTTAAACATTCAGTACTTC CASSMGTLNIQYF
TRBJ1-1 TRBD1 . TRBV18 TGTGCCAGCTCACCAGCGGGACAGGGGTTCACTGAAGCTTTCTTT CASSPAGQGFTEAFF
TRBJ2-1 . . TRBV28 TGTGCCAGCAGTTTATCGGAGGTCACCTACAATGAGCAGTTCTTC CASSLSEVTYNEQFF
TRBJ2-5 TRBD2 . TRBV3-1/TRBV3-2 TGTGCCAGCAGCTACACTAGCGGGAGGGAGGTCCAAGAGACCCAGTACTTC CASSYTSGREVQETQYF
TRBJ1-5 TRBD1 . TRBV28 TGTGCCAGCAGTTCAGGGGGCGCGGGCAATCAGCCCCAGCATTTT CASSSGGAGNQPQHF
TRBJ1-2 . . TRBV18 TGTGCCAGCTCACCCGACGGATCCTATGGCTACACCTTC CASSPDGSYGYTF
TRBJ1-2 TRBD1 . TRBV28 TGTGCCAGCAGCTTAGGGGGCGACTATGGCTACACCTTC CASSLGGDYGYTF
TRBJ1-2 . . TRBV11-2 TGTGCCAGCAGCTTCGGAGGGGCCCTAAGCCGCTATGGCTACACCTTC CASSFGGALSRYGYTF
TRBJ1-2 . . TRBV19 TGTGCCAGTAGTATAGTTGAGAGACGATCGGGCTACACCTTC CASSIVERRSGYTF
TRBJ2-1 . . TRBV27 TGTGCCAGCAGTCCATACAAGTACAATGAGCAGTTCTTC CASSPYKYNEQFF
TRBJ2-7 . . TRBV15 TGTGCCACCAGCAGACCGGGTAGGACGGGGCAACCCCCCGAGCAGTACTTC CATSRPGRTGQPPEQYF
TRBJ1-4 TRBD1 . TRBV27 TGTGCCAGCAGTTGGGGGACAGGGGGCGCGCATCCAGACTATGAAAAACTGTTTTTT CASSWGTGGAHPDYEKLFF